This TCR beta chain was profiled in a study of blood T cell repertoires in COVID-19 (dated by TCRdb to about 2020). In the study overall: Samples from collaborators originated in the United States, Italy and Spain and spanned both the acute and convalescent phases of COVID-19. The prospective study material was composed of cDNA or gDNA derived from T cells, B-cell-depleted T cells, or PBMCs. Deeply sampled blood TCRbeta repertoires from subjects exposed to, actively infected with, or recovered from COVID-19 were included in the dataset. A freely available public database, intended as a resource for researchers studying the immune response to SARS-CoV-2, is where the repertoires were released. Samples were obtained from the ongoing ImmuneRACE study (first 160 participants) and from roughly 1,300 subjects provided by 6 global collaborators. Nearly every sample came with metadata listing a de-identified subject ID, COVID-19 status, age in years and sex. Where available, HLA class I and class II types were taken from metadata supplied by the sample provider and were not determined by assay-based typing.

To note about this clone: Its antigen target is currently unknown. No much larger clone exists at a distance of one base, and base qualities are not known.

Participants in the prospective study were aged roughly 18 to 100 years, lived in under 30 United States geographic areas, and enrolled through a virtual design. In the prospective study, participants were assigned to cohorts based on the clinical history participants reported in a screening survey and a study questionnaire. Recovered participants in ImmuneRACE Cohort 3 were defined by two consecutive negative NP/OP PCR tests, clearance by a healthcare professional, or resolution of symptoms. Each participant in the prospective study had whole blood, serum and a nasopharyngeal or oropharyngeal swab collected by mobile phlebotomists. Over a 2-month period, participants in the prospective study had the option of providing additional blood draws and questionnaires. Prospective study blood samples were shipped either frozen or at room temperature before DNA extraction. TCRbeta CDR3 regions were amplified from genomic DNA by means of the immunoSEQ Assay, a bias-controlled multiplex PCR. The study's processing was this. Nucleated cell counts per sample were estimated from amplification of reference gene primers within the assay. Sequence reads were collapsed and filtered to measure the absolute abundance of every unique TCRbeta CDR3 rearrangement. For each sample, productive Simpson clonality was calculated by taking the square root of Simpson's diversity index across productive rearrangements. TCRdb carries this immuneACCESS record with in-frame sequences only. Its versions omit some clonotypes, under half of them owing to an unresolved V gene in the studies checked, with the rest unexplained. The DNA gave D and trimming, while V, J and clone size come from that table. This sample comprises 250,000 to 300,000 clones, 75% to 95% of them detected only once. Around 1.1% of the sample is taken by the ten largest.

Overall study results and their limits: Clinical and demographic metadata were provided uncurated, with the amount varying by source and participant.

Sequenced sample: PBMCs or T cells enriched from blood (not recorded which). The sequence derives from a woman in her twenties or thirties who had recovered from COVID-19.

DNA sequence: TGTGCCAGCAGTTTCCCGGGGGACTCTGGAAACACCATATATTTT. This gives the protein CASSFPGDSGNTIYF. The chain is made from TRBV7-9 and TRBJ1-3, and possibly TRBD1, on 5 matching bases. As encoded in the germline V gene (reference sequence), CDR1 is SEHNR while CDR2 is FQNEAQ. Trimming takes 6 bases from V and 0 bases from J, and the germline ends sit 12 bases apart. The CDR3 runs 15 residues from the cysteine to the phenylalanine. Of all the DNA, just the CDR3 is kept, 45 bases in frame from base 1.